These 22 T cell receptor beta chains were all obtained from the same sample, sequenced in a study of OX40 agonist ivuxolimab in advanced cancers. Some clones are missing from TCRdb's copy, which holds only in-frame ones; the method was immunoSEQ multiplex PCR. Counted here are some 40,000 clones, approximately 80% occurring once; the ten biggest clones make up 20%. Sequencing was performed on CD4+ or CD8+ T cells sorted from blood, taken in a trial of the OX40 agonist ivuxolimab. The receptor set was obtained from an adult with an advanced solid tumor such as melanoma, head and neck, liver or kidney cancer.

Concerning this clone itself: This sample also contains other DNA sequences that code for the same CDR3. The rearrangement links TRBV27 to TRBJ2-2, with TRBD1 matching 7 bases. This CDR3 has 15 amino acids. Germline V gene lookup returns CDR1 MNHEY and CDR2 SMNVEV (reference sequence). Germline trimming cut 3 bases from V and 5 bases from J; bases unmatched to any gene: 6. The DNA for the CDR3 is TGTGCCAGCAGTTTGAGCACACAGGGGACCGGGGAGCTGTTTTTT. This translates into CASSLSTQGTGELFF.

This rearrangement joins TRBV15 to TRBJ1-6, with 8 positions matching TRBD1. The germline V gene encodes CDR1 LNHNV and CDR2 YYDKDF (reference sequence). The CDR3 runs to 15 residues. J gave up 7 bases and V 1 base, and 3 bases lay outside the gene matches. The DNA for the CDR3 is TGTGCCACCAGCAGAGTGACAGGGGCCAATTCACCCCTCCACTTT. It codes for CATSRVTGANSPLHF.

This clone has just one count. The V call is TRBV9, the J call TRBJ1-1, with D uncertain. This CDR3 region has 16 residues. CDR1 is SGDLS and CDR2 is YYNGEE in the germline V gene. Trimming stripped 0 bases from V and 0 bases from J, with 12 bases between. This CDR3 is CASSVGSVSLNTEAFF. The CDR3, as DNA: TGTGCCAGCAGCGTAGGGTCAGTCTCCTTGAACACTGAAGCTTTCTTT.

The chain uses TRBV29-1 and TRBJ2-1, with D hard to call. Germline CDR1 is SQVTM and CDR2 is ANQGSEA. The CDR3 contains 12 residues. The V end lost 2 bases, the J end lost 5 bases, and 7 bases lay between the germline ends. CDR3 protein: CSVESTDNEQFF. DNA for the CDR3: TGCAGCGTTGAATCCACCGACAATGAGCAGTTCTTC.

The chain couples TRBV4-2 to TRBJ1-4; TRBD1 is a possible D gene (5 bases). The CDR3 sequence is 14 residues long. Germline loops: CDR1 LGHNA, CDR2 YNFKEQ. The V and J ends lost 4 bases and 8 bases respectively, with 14 bases between them. CDR3 region: CASSRGPRTEKLFF. In DNA form, the CDR3 reads TGTGCCAGCAGCCGGGGACCTAGGACGGAAAAACTGTTTTTT.

This clone was seen a handful of times. The chain joins TRBV7-9 to TRBJ1-1; no clear D. Germline V gene lookup returns CDR1 SEHNR and CDR2 FQNEAQ (reference sequence). Between the trimmed V and J ends, which lost 1 base and 6 bases, there was a span of 6 bases. The CDR3 is 12 residues long. CDR3 DNA: TGTGCCAGCAGCTTAGGGATAGCTGAAGCTTTCTTT. This codes for CASSLGIAEAFF.

J is TRBJ1-3 and V is TRBV4-3, with D possibly TRBD1 on 5 matching bases. The V gene's germline CDR1 is LGHNA and CDR2 YSLEER. The CDR3 extends over 15 amino acids. V lost 0 bases and J 7 bases, leaving 13 bases between the germline ends. For the CDR3, the DNA is TGCGCCAGCAGCCAAGATAAGGCAGGGTATAACACCATATATTTT. Translating it yields CASSQDKAGYNTIYF.

The genes are TRBV4-1 and TRBJ1-1; TRBD1 is a possible D gene (6 bases). V lost 1 base to trimming and J lost 0 bases, with 9 bases between them. The CDR3 loop spans 15 amino acids. The germline V gene has CDR1 MGHRA and CDR2 YSYEKL. The CDR3 here is CASSQGDTVNTEAFF. The CDR3 coding sequence is TGCGCCAGCAGCCAAGGGGACACAGTGAACACTGAAGCTTTCTTT.

CDR3 bases: TGCGCCAGCAGCTCAATCTGGGCTAGCGGTGAGTACGAGCAGTACTTC. Its protein is CASSSIWASGEYEQYF. The J gene is TRBJ2-7, the V gene TRBV4-1; 7 bases are a match to TRBD2. Germline V CDR1 and CDR2: MGHRA, YSYEKL. V lost 5 bases and J lost 4; bases outside the gene matches: 14. CDR3 size: 16 residues.

V gene TRBV7-6 combines with J gene TRBJ2-7, with 7 bases that match TRBD2. With V trimmed by 5 bases and J by 3 bases, 19 bases remained unmatched. Germline V lookup: CDR1 SGHVS, CDR2 FNYEAQ. This CDR3 is 18 amino acids long. The CDR3 DNA reads TGTGCCAGCAGCCCCTTCGGGGAGGGACCCACAAAGGGCTACGAGCAGTACTTC. Translation: CASSPFGEGPTKGYEQYF. The full variable domain, its missing parts supplied by reference TRBV7-6 and TRBJ2-7, is GAGVSQSPRYKVTKRGQDVALRCDPISGHVSLYWYRQALGQGPEFLTYFNYEAQQDKSGLPNDRFSAERPEGSISTLTIQRTEQRDSAMYRCASSPFGEGPTKGYEQYFGPGTRLTVT.

In this sample, this clone turned up once. The chain carries TRBV30 and TRBJ1-5; TRBD1 aligns across 7 bases. Germline CDR1 is GTSNPN and CDR2 is SVGIG (reference sequence). The CDR3 covers 14 residues. Unmatched junction bases numbered 3, after V lost 2 bases and J lost 2 bases. CDR3 loop: CAWSIQGGNQPQHF. CDR3 sequence (DNA): TGTGCCTGGAGTATCCAGGGGGGCAATCAGCCCCAGCATTTT.

The chain has TRBV5-4 and TRBJ2-7, with 10 bases matching TRBD2. Germline-derived CDR1 and CDR2 are SGHNT and YYREEE (reference sequence). J lost 3 bases, V lost 3 bases, and 3 bases had no gene match. There are 14 residues in the CDR3. CDR3 residues: CASSYSGRNYEQYF. The CDR3, as DNA: TGTGCCAGCAGCTATAGCGGGAGGAACTACGAGCAGTACTTC.

The CDR3: CSVEDGGANTGELFF. Here the CDR3 DNA reads TGCAGCGTTGAAGATGGGGGGGCGAACACCGGGGAGCTGTTTTTT. The J gene is TRBJ2-2, the V gene TRBV29-1; 7 bases are shared with TRBD2. V lost 0 bases and J lost 0; bases outside the gene matches: 1. CDR1 and CDR2 (germline): SQVTM, ANQGSEA. The CDR3 spans 15 residues.

The chain employs TRBV28 and TRBJ1-5, with D perhaps TRBD1 (5 bases). From germline, CDR1 is MDHEN and CDR2 SYDVKM. The CDR3 has 14 residues. Trimming removed 5 bases from V and 5 bases from J, with 13 bases in between. CDR3 sequence: CASSDAIGDQPQHF. CDR3 in DNA: TGTGCCAGCAGTGACGCCATAGGGGATCAGCCCCAGCATTTT.

The chain has TRBV7-2 and TRBJ2-1, with D perhaps TRBD2 (5 bases). Trimming removed 1 base at V and 6 bases at J, with 25 bases between. The CDR3 contains 19 residues. Germline V gene lookup returns CDR1 SGHTA and CDR2 FQGNSA. CDR3 region: CASSLVSSQIGNPSNEQFF. DNA of the CDR3: TGTGCCAGCAGCTTAGTATCTAGCCAGATCGGAAACCCAAGCAATGAGCAGTTCTTC. The variable domain in full, completed from reference TRBV7-2 and TRBJ2-1, reads GAGVSQSPSNKVTEKGKDVELRCDPISGHTALYWYRQSLGQGLEFLIYFQGNSAPDKSGLPSDRFSAERTGGSVSTLTIQRTQQEDSAVYLCASSLVSSQIGNPSNEQFFGPGTRLTVL.

Turning to this clone: Other DNA sequences in this specimen translate into the identical CDR3. The rearrangement links TRBV30 to TRBJ1-1, with D perhaps TRBD1 (5 bases). Trimming took off 0 bases at V and 8 bases at J, with 16 bases between the two ends. CDR1 is GTSNPN and CDR2 is SVGIG in the germline V gene (reference sequence). The CDR3 has 14 residues. DNA for the CDR3: TGTGCCTGGAGTGTTGGACCGGGTTGGGGGGAAGCTTTCTTT. It codes for CAWSVGPGWGEAFF.

This clone has more than one count but fewer than ten. The rearrangement uses TRBV5-1 and TRBJ2-1; TRBD1 agrees at 7 bases. Germline assignment: CDR1 SGHRS and CDR2 YFSETQ. J lost 5 bases, V lost 0 bases, and 5 bases had no gene match. This CDR3 has 15 residues. The CDR3: CASSLVGGSNNEQFF. The CDR3 DNA is TGCGCCAGCAGCTTGGTAGGGGGCTCGAACAATGAGCAGTTCTTC.

This clone has a single count. The V and J genes are TRBV9 and TRBJ2-2; 10 bases map to TRBD1. CDR3 size: 14 residues. V trimming: 2 bases; J trimming: 6 bases; junction bases outside the gene matches: 1. Germline V gene lookup returns CDR1 SGDLS and CDR2 YYNGEE. The CDR3: CASSVDRGPGELFF. CDR3 bases: TGTGCCAGCAGCGTCGACAGGGGGCCCGGGGAGCTGTTTTTT.

This chain connects TRBV11-2 to TRBJ2-7; no clear D gene. V lost 1 base, J lost 5 bases, and 3 bases lay in between. CDR1 and CDR2 from the germline V gene are SGHAT and FQNNGV. The CDR3 runs to 11 residues. The CDR3 reads CASSLGNEQYF. The DNA of the CDR3 is TGTGCCAGCAGCTTAGGTAACGAGCAGTACTTC.

The genes are TRBV10-3 and TRBJ2-2; 8 bases are shared with TRBD1. This CDR3 has 17 residues. J lost 6 bases, V lost 3 bases, and 12 bases had no gene match. Germline CDR1 ENHRY, CDR2 SYGVKD. CDR3 nucleotides: TGTGCCATCAGTGAATTTAACCAGGGGGCGCATCCCGGGGAGCTGTTTTTT. Protein product: CAISEFNQGAHPGELFF.

J is TRBJ2-5 and V is TRBV9; TRBD1 might be the D (6 bases). Trimming removed 4 bases at V and 3 bases at J, with 16 bases between. This CDR3 spans 15 amino acids. Germline V lookup: CDR1 SGDLS, CDR2 YYNGEE. The CDR3 nucleotides are TGTGCCAGCAGCCCCAACCCAGGGGAAAAAGAGACCCAGTACTTC. Amino acid sequence: CASSPNPGEKETQYF.

The chain recombines TRBV6-5 with TRBJ1-6; D may be TRBD1 (5 bases). V was clipped by 0 bases and J by 9 bases, with 9 bases between them. The CDR3 is 14 amino acids. CDR1 and CDR2 from the germline V gene are MNHEY and SVGAGI. The DNA for the CDR3 is TGTGCCAGCAGTTACTCGAACGGGGGTTCACCCCTCCACTTT. It codes for CASSYSNGGSPLHF.